This is a list of T cell receptor beta chains from one sample in a study of Ad26.COV2.S vaccination and SARS-CoV-2 variants. Using immunoSEQ multiplex PCR, the repertoire was profiled, and TCRdb retains in-frame clones only, with some absent. The sample has 350,000 to 500,000 clones; approximately 88% are singletons. The sample consisted of peripheral blood, taken in a trial of Ad26.COV2.S vaccine versus placebo. These receptors all come from a person aged 18-65 years who received the Ad26.COV2.S COVID-19 vaccine or a placebo. Both conserved end residues are part of each CDR3. D genes are given only for firm matches. Clone sizes are given selectively: once, few, many, or a class where the clone is expanded.

CDR3 length: 15; V gene: TRBV4-1; clone size: .; J gene: TRBJ1-2; D gene: .; CDR3 DNA: TGCGCCAGCAGCCAGGGGGCGGGGTTGGGCTATGGCTACACCTTC; CDR3 protein: CASSQGAGLGYGYTF
CDR3 length: 19; V gene: TRBV5-1; clone size: .; J gene: TRBJ1-2; D gene: .; CDR3 DNA: TGCGCCAGCAGCCGTGTCTCCCTCAGACGAACGGAAGCTAACTATGGCTACACCTTC; CDR3 protein: CASSRVSLRRTEANYGYTF
CDR3 length: 14; V gene: TRBV30; clone size: .; J gene: TRBJ1-5; D gene: .; CDR3 DNA: TGTGCCTGGAGTACAGGACAGAACAATCAGCCCCAGCATTTT; CDR3 protein: CAWSTGQNNQPQHF
CDR3 length: 14; V gene: TRBV10-3; clone size: .; J gene: TRBJ1-3; D gene: TRBD1; CDR3 DNA: TGTGCCATCATTGACAGGGGACCTGGAAACACCATATATTTT; CDR3 protein: CAIIDRGPGNTIYF
CDR3 length: 16; V gene: TRBV6-2/TRBV6-3; clone size: .; J gene: TRBJ2-1; D gene: .; CDR3 DNA: TGTGCCAGCAGTGGGACTCGGCTAACTTACTACAATGAGCAGTTCTTC; CDR3 protein: CASSGTRLTYYNEQFF
CDR3 length: 13; V gene: TRBV6-5; clone size: .; J gene: TRBJ2-7; D gene: .; CDR3 DNA: TGTGCCAGCAGCCAAGCTGGCCCCTACGAGCAGTACTTC; CDR3 protein: CASSQAGPYEQYF
CDR3 length: 16; V gene: TRBV6-5; clone size: .; J gene: TRBJ1-2; D gene: .; CDR3 DNA: TGTGCCAGCAGTTACTCGATGGATCGGGGCCTGGGGGGCTACACCTTC; CDR3 protein: CASSYSMDRGLGGYTF
CDR3 length: 12; V gene: TRBV27; clone size: .; J gene: TRBJ2-7; D gene: .; CDR3 DNA: TGTGCCAGCAGGGCGGCACGCGGCGAGCAGTACTTC; CDR3 protein: CASRAARGEQYF
CDR3 length: 14; V gene: TRBV9; clone size: .; J gene: TRBJ2-6; D gene: .; CDR3 DNA: TGTGCCAGCAGGGACCCTAAAGGGGCCAACGTCCTGACTTTC; CDR3 protein: CASRDPKGANVLTF
CDR3 length: 15; V gene: TRBV18; clone size: .; J gene: TRBJ1-5; D gene: TRBD1; CDR3 DNA: TGTGCCAGCTCACCGCCGGGACAGAGAAATCAGCCCCAGCATTTT; CDR3 protein: CASSPPGQRNQPQHF
CDR3 length: 15; V gene: TRBV19; clone size: .; J gene: TRBJ2-1; D gene: TRBD1; CDR3 DNA: TGTGCCAGTAGTCTACCGGGACAGGGGATGTATGAGCAGTTCTTC; CDR3 protein: CASSLPGQGMYEQFF
CDR3 length: 14; V gene: TRBV2; clone size: .; J gene: TRBJ2-3; D gene: .; CDR3 DNA: TGTGCCAGCAGTGCTGGGGTTAGCACAGATACGCAGTATTTT; CDR3 protein: CASSAGVSTDTQYF
CDR3 length: 13; V gene: TRBV30; clone size: .; J gene: TRBJ2-2; D gene: .; CDR3 DNA: TGTGCCTGGAACCTCGGGGTAGCCGGGGAGCTGTTTTTT; CDR3 protein: CAWNLGVAGELFF
CDR3 length: 13; V gene: TRBV12-3/TRBV12-4; clone size: .; J gene: TRBJ2-1; D gene: .; CDR3 DNA: TGTGCCAGCAGTTTATCCCCCTACAATGAGCAGTTCTTC; CDR3 protein: CASSLSPYNEQFF
CDR3 length: 12; V gene: TRBV2; clone size: once; J gene: TRBJ2-7; D gene: .; CDR3 DNA: TGTGCCAGCAGTGCTGGGACCTACGAGCAGTACTTC; CDR3 protein: CASSAGTYEQYF
CDR3 length: 15; V gene: TRBV28; clone size: once; J gene: TRBJ2-7; D gene: TRBD1; CDR3 DNA: TGTGCCAGCAGTTTATACCCCAGGGGGACCTACGAGCAGTACTTC; CDR3 protein: CASSLYPRGTYEQYF
CDR3 length: 15; V gene: TRBV7-2; clone size: .; J gene: TRBJ2-1; D gene: .; CDR3 DNA: TGTGCCAGCAGGCAACTCCCAGGGTCCTACAATGAGCAGTTCTTC; CDR3 protein: CASRQLPGSYNEQFF
CDR3 length: 15; V gene: TRBV7-2; clone size: .; J gene: TRBJ1-1; D gene: .; CDR3 DNA: TGTGCCAGCAGCCGGGAGACAGGTATGAACACTGAAGCTTTCTTT; CDR3 protein: CASSRETGMNTEAFF
CDR3 length: 16; V gene: TRBV13; clone size: .; J gene: TRBJ2-3; D gene: .; CDR3 DNA: TGTGCCAGCAGCTCTCTAGAGCCACCAGACTCAGATACGCAGTATTTT; CDR3 protein: CASSSLEPPDSDTQYF
CDR3 length: 13; V gene: TRBV28; clone size: .; J gene: TRBJ2-7; D gene: TRBD2; CDR3 DNA: TGTGCCAGCAGGAGCGGGGGCACCTACGAGCAGTACTTC; CDR3 protein: CASRSGGTYEQYF
CDR3 length: 13; V gene: TRBV9; clone size: .; J gene: TRBJ2-7; D gene: .; CDR3 DNA: TGTGCCAGCAGCGTAGGTGCGGCGTACGAGCAGTACTTC; CDR3 protein: CASSVGAAYEQYF
CDR3 length: 16; V gene: TRBV19; clone size: once; J gene: TRBJ1-6; D gene: .; CDR3 DNA: TGTGCCAGTAGTACAACGGGAAGCTCCTATAATTCACCCCTCCACTTT; CDR3 protein: CASSTTGSSYNSPLHF
CDR3 length: 14; V gene: TRBV2; clone size: few; J gene: TRBJ2-7; D gene: TRBD1; CDR3 DNA: TGTGCCAGCAGGAGGGACAGGGAGCGGTACGAGCAGTACTTC; CDR3 protein: CASRRDRERYEQYF
CDR3 length: 14; V gene: TRBV11-3; clone size: .; J gene: TRBJ2-7; D gene: TRBD1; CDR3 DNA: TGTGCCAGCAGCCCCAGGACAGGGGACCACGAGCAGTACTTC; CDR3 protein: CASSPRTGDHEQYF
CDR3 length: 14; V gene: TRBV2; clone size: .; J gene: TRBJ2-1; D gene: .; CDR3 DNA: TGTGCCAGCAGTGGACACAAGGGCGACAATGAGCAGTTCTTC; CDR3 protein: CASSGHKGDNEQFF
CDR3 length: 14; V gene: TRBV6-2/TRBV6-3; clone size: .; J gene: TRBJ2-7; D gene: TRBD1; CDR3 DNA: TGTGCCAGCAGCCTGGGCAGGGGGCCCTACGAGCAGTACTTC; CDR3 protein: CASSLGRGPYEQYF
CDR3 length: 16; V gene: TRBV7-2; clone size: .; J gene: TRBJ2-1; D gene: TRBD2; CDR3 DNA: TGTGCCAGCAGCCCACTAGCGGGGGGGCGACACAATGAGCAGTTCTTC; CDR3 protein: CASSPLAGGRHNEQFF
CDR3 length: 13; V gene: TRBV9; clone size: few; J gene: TRBJ1-1; D gene: .; CDR3 DNA: TGTGCCAGCAGCGTAGGTGCGAACACTGAAGCTTTCTTT; CDR3 protein: CASSVGANTEAFF
CDR3 length: 15; V gene: TRBV25-1; clone size: .; J gene: TRBJ1-4; D gene: TRBD1; CDR3 DNA: TGTGCCAGCAGTGAATTCGGGACAGCTAATGAAAAACTGTTTTTT; CDR3 protein: CASSEFGTANEKLFF
CDR3 length: 12; V gene: TRBV3-1/TRBV3-2; clone size: .; J gene: TRBJ2-4; D gene: .; CDR3 DNA: TGTGCCAGCGGGGGGGCCAAAAACATTCAGTACTTC; CDR3 protein: CASGGAKNIQYF